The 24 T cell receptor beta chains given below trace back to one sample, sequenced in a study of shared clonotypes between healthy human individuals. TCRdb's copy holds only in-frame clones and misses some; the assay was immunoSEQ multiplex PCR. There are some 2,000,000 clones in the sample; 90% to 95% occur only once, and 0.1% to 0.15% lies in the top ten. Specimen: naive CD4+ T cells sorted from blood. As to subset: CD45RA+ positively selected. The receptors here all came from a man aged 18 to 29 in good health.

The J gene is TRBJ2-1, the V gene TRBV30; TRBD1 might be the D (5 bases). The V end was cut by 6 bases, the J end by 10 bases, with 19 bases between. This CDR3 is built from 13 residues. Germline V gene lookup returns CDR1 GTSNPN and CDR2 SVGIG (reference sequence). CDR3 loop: CACPVPPGNEQFF. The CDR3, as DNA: TGTGCCTGCCCCGTACCCCCAGGGAACGAGCAGTTCTTC.

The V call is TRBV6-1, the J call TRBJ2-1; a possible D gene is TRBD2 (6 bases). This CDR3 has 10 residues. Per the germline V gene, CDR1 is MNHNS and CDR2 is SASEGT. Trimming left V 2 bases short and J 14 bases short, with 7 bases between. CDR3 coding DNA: TGTGCCAGCAGTGAATGGAGGGAGTTCTTC. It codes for CASSEWREFF.

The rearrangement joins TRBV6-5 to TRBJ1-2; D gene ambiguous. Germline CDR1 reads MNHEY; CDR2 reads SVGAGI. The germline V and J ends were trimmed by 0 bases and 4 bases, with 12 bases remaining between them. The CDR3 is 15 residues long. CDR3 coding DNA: TGTGCCAGCAGTTACTCAGCGCGTCAGTTCTATGGCTACACCTTC. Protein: CASSYSARQFYGYTF.

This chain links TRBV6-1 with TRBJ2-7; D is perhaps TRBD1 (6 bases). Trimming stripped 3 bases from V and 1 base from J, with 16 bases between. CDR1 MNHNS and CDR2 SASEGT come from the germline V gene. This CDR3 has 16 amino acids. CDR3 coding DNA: TGTGCCAGCAGTGATGGGGGCAGGGTCGGATCCTACGAGCAGTACTTC. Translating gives CASSDGGRVGSYEQYF.

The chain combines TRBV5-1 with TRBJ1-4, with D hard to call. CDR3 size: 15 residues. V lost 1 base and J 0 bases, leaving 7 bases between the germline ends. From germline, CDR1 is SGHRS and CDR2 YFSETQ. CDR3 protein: CASSLWIATNEKLFF. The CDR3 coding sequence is TGCGCCAGCAGCTTGTGGATAGCAACTAATGAAAAACTGTTTTTT.

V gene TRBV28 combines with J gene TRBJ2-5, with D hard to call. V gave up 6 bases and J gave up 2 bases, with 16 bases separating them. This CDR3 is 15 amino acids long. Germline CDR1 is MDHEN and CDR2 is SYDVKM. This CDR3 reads CASRHSPRLQETQYF. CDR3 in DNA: TGTGCCAGCAGACATAGCCCGCGACTTCAAGAGACCCAGTACTTC.

Here the CDR3 reads CASRNPGVMNTEAFF. CDR3 sequence (DNA): TGTGCCAGCAGGAACCCAGGGGTTATGAACACTGAAGCTTTCTTT. This chain connects TRBV5-8 to TRBJ1-1, with a possible D match to TRBD1 (6 bases). V dropped 5 bases and J dropped 0 bases, with 14 bases sitting between them. The CDR3 runs to 15 residues. The V gene's germline CDR1 is SGHTS and CDR2 YDEGEE.

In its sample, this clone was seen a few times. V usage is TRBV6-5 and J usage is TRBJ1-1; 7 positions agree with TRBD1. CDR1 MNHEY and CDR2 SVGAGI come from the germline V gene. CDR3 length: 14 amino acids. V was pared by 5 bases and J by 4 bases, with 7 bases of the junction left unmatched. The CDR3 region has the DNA TGTGCCAGCAGTAGACAGGGAGGGAGCACTGAAGCTTTCTTT. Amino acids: CASSRQGGSTEAFF.

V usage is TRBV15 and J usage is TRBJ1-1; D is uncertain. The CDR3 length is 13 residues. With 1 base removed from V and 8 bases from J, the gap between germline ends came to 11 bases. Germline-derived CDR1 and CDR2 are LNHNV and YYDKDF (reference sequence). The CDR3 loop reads CATSRVGPTEAFF. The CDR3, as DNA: TGTGCCACCAGCAGAGTGGGCCCTACAGAAGCTTTCTTT.

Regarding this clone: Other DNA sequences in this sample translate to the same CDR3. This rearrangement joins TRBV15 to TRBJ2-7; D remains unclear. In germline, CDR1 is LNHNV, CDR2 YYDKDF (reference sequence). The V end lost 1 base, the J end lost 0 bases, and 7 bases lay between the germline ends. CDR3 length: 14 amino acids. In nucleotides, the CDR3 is TGTGCCACCAGCAGAGGCGGCAGCTCCTACGAGCAGTACTTC. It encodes CATSRGGSSYEQYF.

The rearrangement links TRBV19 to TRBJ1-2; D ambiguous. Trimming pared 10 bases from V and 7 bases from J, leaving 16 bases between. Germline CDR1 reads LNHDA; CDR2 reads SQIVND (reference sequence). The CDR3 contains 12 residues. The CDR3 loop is CATPAAGGGYTF. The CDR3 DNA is TGTGCCACCCCAGCGGCAGGTGGTGGCTACACCTTC.

The CDR3 loop reads CASSTRTRQETQYF. The CDR3 bases are TGTGCCAGCAGCACGAGGACCCGGCAAGAGACCCAGTACTTC. The chain has TRBV5-4 and TRBJ2-5; D not certain. CDR3 length: 14 amino acids. Trimming left V 4 bases short and J 2 bases short, with 12 bases between. Germline CDR1 reads SGHNT; CDR2 reads YYREEE (reference sequence).

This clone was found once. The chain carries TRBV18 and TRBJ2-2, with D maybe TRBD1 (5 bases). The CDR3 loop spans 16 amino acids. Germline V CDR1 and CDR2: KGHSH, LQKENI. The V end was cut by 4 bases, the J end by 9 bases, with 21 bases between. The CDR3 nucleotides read TGTGCCAGCTCACGGTTGCGTCAGGGTTTATCGTGGGAGCTGTTTTTT. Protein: CASSRLRQGLSWELFF.

The CDR3 is CASSEFDNQPQHF. The DNA for the CDR3 is TGCGCCAGCAGTGAGTTCGACAATCAGCCCCAGCATTTT. This chain connects TRBV10-2 to TRBJ1-5, with no clear D. Germline V gene data show CDR1 as WSHSY and CDR2 as SAAADI. Trimming removed 1 base at V and 3 bases at J, with 4 bases between. The CDR3 contains 13 residues.

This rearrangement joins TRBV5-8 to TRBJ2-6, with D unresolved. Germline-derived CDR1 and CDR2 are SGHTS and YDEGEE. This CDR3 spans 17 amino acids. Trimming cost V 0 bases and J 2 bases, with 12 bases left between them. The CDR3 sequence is CASSLEQDPPGANVLTF. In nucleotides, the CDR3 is TGTGCCAGCAGCTTGGAGCAGGATCCTCCTGGGGCCAACGTCCTGACTTTC.

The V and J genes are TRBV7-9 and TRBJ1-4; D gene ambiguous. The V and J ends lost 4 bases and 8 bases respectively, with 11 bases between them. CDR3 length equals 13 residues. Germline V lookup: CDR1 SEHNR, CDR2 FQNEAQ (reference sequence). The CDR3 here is CASSSKANEKLFF. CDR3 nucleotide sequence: TGTGCCAGCAGCTCCAAGGCGAACGAAAAACTGTTTTTT.

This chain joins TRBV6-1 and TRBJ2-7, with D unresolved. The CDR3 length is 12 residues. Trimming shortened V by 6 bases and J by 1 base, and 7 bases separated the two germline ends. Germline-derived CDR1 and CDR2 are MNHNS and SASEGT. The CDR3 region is CASSAPSYEQYF. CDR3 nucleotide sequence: TGTGCCAGCAGCGCCCCATCCTACGAGCAGTACTTC.

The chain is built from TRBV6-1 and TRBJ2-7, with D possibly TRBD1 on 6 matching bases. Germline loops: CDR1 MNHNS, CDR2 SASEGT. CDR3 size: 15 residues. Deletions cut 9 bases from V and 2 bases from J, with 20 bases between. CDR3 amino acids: CASCPGHSLAYEQYF. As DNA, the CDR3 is TGTGCCAGTTGTCCGGGACATTCCTTAGCCTACGAGCAGTACTTC.

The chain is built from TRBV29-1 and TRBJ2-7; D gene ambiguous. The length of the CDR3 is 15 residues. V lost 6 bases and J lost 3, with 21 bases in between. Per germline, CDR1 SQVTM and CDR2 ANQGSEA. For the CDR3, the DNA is TGCAGCGTGTCCAGAGGTCGAGATATGATCTACGAGCAGTACTTC. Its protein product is CSVSRGRDMIYEQYF.

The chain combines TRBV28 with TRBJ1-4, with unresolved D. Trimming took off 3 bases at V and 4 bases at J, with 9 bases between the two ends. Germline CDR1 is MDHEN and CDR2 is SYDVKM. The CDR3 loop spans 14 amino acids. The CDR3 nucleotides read TGTGCCAGCAGTTTGGTCGGAGGTAATGAAAAACTGTTTTTT. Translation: CASSLVGGNEKLFF.

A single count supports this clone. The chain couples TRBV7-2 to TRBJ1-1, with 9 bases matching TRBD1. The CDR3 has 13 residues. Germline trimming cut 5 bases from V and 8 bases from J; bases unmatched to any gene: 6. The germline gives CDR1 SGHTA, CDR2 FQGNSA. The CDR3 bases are TGTGCCAGCAGCCCGGGACAGGGTCGGGAAGCTTTCTTT. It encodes CASSPGQGREAFF.

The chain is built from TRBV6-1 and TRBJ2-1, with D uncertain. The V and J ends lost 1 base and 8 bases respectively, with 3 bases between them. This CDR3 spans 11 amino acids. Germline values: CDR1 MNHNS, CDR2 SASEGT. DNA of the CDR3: TGTGCCAGCAGTGAAGTGGATGAGCAGTTCTTC. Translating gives CASSEVDEQFF.

CDR3 nucleotide sequence: TGTGCCAGCAGTTTGGTGTACCAGAGCTCCTACGAGCAGTACTTC. Amino acids: CASSLVYQSSYEQYF. This rearrangement joins TRBV28 to TRBJ2-7; no firm D call. The CDR3 covers 15 residues. CDR1 and CDR2 from the germline V gene are MDHEN and SYDVKM. Trimming took 3 bases from V and 0 from J, leaving 12 bases between them. Using reference TRBV28 and TRBJ2-7 for the parts outside the CDR3, the full variable domain is DVKVTQSSRYLVKRTGEKVFLECVQDMDHENMFWYRQDPGLGLRLIYFSYDVKMKEKGDIPEGYSVSREKKERFSLILESASTNQTSMYLCASSLVYQSSYEQYFGPGTRLTVT.

CDR3 nucleotide sequence: TGTGCCAGCAGTCCTACCGTAGCAGGGAACACTGAAGCTTTCTTT. Translating it yields CASSPTVAGNTEAFF. This chain links TRBV6-5 with TRBJ1-1; D unclear. V lost 5 bases, J lost 1 base, and 14 bases lay in between. Germline CDR1 and CDR2: MNHEY and SVGAGI. The CDR3 has 15 residues.